Listed here are 10 T cell receptor beta chains from one sample, sequenced in a study of neurological immune-mediated disorders. Each CDR3 protein is one row after TCRdb ran MiXCR on the 5' RACE reads. There are 40,000 or so distinct CDR3 sequences in the sample; 2.5% occur only once, and roughly an eighth lies in the top ten. Sequencing was carried out using PBMCs. The receptors derive from a man aged 25-45 years with multiple sclerosis.

This clonotype was observed many times. V is TRBV2 and J is TRBJ2-5, with 7 bases aligning to TRBD2. Trimming removed 2 bases from V and 4 bases from J; junction bases left unmatched: 10. In germline, CDR1 is SNHLY, CDR2 FYNNEI. CDR3 size: 16 residues. The DNA of the CDR3 is TGTGCCAGCAGTGAAAAACAGCGGGGCGGGAGAGAGACCCAGTACTTC. Translating gives CASSEKQRGGRETQYF.

The table lists this clonotype with many counts. The DNA of the CDR3 is TGCAGTGCCGGGACTAGCGGGATAAGCTACGAGCAGTACTTC. Translating gives CSAGTSGISYEQYF. The J gene is TRBJ2-7, the V gene TRBV20-1, with 13 bases that match TRBD2. V lost 6 bases and J lost 3; bases outside the gene matches: 5. The CDR3 loop spans 14 amino acids. The V gene's germline CDR1 is DFQATT and CDR2 SNEGSKA (reference sequence).

This clonotype was counted at least ten times. CDR3: CASKTGTSGYEQYF. The CDR3 DNA reads as TGCGCCAGCAAAACCGGGACTAGCGGCTACGAGCAGTACTTC. V and J are TRBV5-1 and TRBJ2-7; TRBD2 agrees at 11 bases. V dropped 6 bases and J dropped 3; count of bases not matched to a gene: 5. Germline V gene data show CDR1 as SGHRS and CDR2 as YFSETQ. The CDR3 contains 14 residues.

The rearrangement joins TRBV20-1 to TRBJ1-1; 7 nucleotides align to TRBD1. CDR1 is DFQATT and CDR2 is SNEGSKA in the germline V gene (reference sequence). The CDR3 spans 15 residues. V trimming: 0 bases; J trimming: 0 bases; junction bases outside the gene matches: 4. CDR3 region: CSAREQGVMNTEAFF. CDR3 coding DNA: TGCAGTGCTAGAGAGCAGGGGGTCATGAACACTGAAGCTTTCTTT.

Ten or more counts support this clonotype. The V gene is TRBV20-1, the J gene TRBJ2-1; 11 bases line up with TRBD1. This CDR3 contains 16 residues. Looked up from germline, CDR1 is DFQATT and CDR2 is SNEGSKA (reference sequence). V dropped 1 base and J dropped 4; count of bases not matched to a gene: 6. The CDR3 nucleotides are TGCAGTGCTAGAGTGGCCGGGGACAGGGGGTACAATGAGCAGTTCTTC. Protein: CSARVAGDRGYNEQFF.

This clonotype was found many times. This chain uses TRBV6-5 with TRBJ2-5; D ambiguous. Germline-derived CDR1 and CDR2 are MNHEY and SVGAGI. V shed 8 bases and J shed 5 bases, with 9 bases lying between them. This CDR3 is 11 amino acids long. The CDR3 coding sequence is TGTGCCAGCCTTTGGCGGGAGACCCAGTACTTC. It specifies CASLWRETQYF.

This clonotype was counted at least ten times. This chain links TRBV9 with TRBJ2-3, with TRBD1 identical over 7 bases. This CDR3 has 16 residues. Trimming removed 4 bases from V and 0 bases from J; junction bases left unmatched: 8. Germline CDR1 and CDR2: SGDLS and YYNGEE. Written as DNA, the CDR3 is TGTGCCAGCAGCTTAAGACAGGGCTCTAGCACAGATACGCAGTATTTT. The encoded protein is CASSLRQGSSTDTQYF.

This clonotype was counted at least ten times. The chain has TRBV20-1 and TRBJ2-1; the D call may be TRBD1 or TRBD2 (5 bases each). V was cut by 2 bases and J by 10 bases, with 21 bases left in between. This CDR3 has 15 amino acids. CDR1 is DFQATT, CDR2 SNEGSKA, per germline (reference sequence). The DNA of the CDR3 is TGCAGTGCTAGAAAAATCGGGACGTTCGATCTCGAGCAGTTCTTC. Its translation: CSARKIGTFDLEQFF.

This clonotype was picked up a small number of times. Being one base from a much bigger clone, this may be a read error. The chain couples TRBV12-3 or TRBV12-4 to TRBJ1-6, with no clear D. This CDR3 region has 12 residues. The DNA of the CDR3 is TGTGCCAGCAGTTTGGTACACTCACCCCTCAACTTT. This sequence encodes CASSLVHSPLNF.

This clonotype was picked up many times. V is TRBV29-1 and J is TRBJ2-1, with 9 bases matching TRBD2. The germline V gene has CDR1 SQVTM and CDR2 ANQGSEA. V lost 6 bases to trimming and J lost 7 bases; unmatched junction nucleotides: 7. This CDR3 is 13 amino acids long. Here the CDR3 DNA reads TGCAGCGTCGAGCGGGGGGTAGGGAATGAGCAGTTCTTC. This gives the protein CSVERGVGNEQFF.